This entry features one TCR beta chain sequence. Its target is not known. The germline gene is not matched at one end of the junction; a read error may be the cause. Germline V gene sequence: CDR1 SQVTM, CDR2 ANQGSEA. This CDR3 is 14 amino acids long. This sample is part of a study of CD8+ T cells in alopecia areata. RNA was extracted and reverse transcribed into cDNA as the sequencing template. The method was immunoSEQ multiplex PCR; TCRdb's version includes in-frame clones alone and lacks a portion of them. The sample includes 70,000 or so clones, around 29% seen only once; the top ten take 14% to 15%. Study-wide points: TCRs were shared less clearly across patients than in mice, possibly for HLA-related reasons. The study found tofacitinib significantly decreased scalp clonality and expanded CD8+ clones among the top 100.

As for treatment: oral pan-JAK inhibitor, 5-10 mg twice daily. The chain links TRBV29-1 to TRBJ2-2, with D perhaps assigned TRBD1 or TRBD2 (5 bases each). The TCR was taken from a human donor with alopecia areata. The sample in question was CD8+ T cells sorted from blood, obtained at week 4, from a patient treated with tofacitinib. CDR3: CSAEEGSSTGELFF. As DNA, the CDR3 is TGCAGCGCTGAAGAGGGGTCTAGCACCGGGGAGCTGTTTTTT.